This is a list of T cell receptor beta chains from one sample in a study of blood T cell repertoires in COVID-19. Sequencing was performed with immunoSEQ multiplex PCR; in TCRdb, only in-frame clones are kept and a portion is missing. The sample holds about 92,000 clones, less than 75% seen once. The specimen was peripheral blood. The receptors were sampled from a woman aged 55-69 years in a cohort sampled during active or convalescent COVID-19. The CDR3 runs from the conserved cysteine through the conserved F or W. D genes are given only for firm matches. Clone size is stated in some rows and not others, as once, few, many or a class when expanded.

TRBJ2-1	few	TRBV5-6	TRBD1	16	CASSLAGRGQYNEQFF	TGTGCCAGCAGCTTGGCCGGTAGGGGGCAGTACAATGAGCAGTTCTTC
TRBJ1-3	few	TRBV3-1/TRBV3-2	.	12	CASSQVLDTIYF	TGTGCCAGCAGCCAAGTTCTCGACACCATATATTTT
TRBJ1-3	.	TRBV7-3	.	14	CASSLDSNRNTIYF	TGTGCCAGCAGCCTGGACAGTAACAGAAACACCATATATTTT
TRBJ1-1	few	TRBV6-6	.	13	CALGGRRDTEAFF	TGCGCTTTGGGGGGGAGAAGGGACACTGAAGCTTTCTTT
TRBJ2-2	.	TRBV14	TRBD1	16	CASSYRGPRGTGELFF	TGTGCCAGCAGCTACAGGGGGCCGAGAGGGACCGGGGAGCTGTTTTTT
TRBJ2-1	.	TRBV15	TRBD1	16	CATSRDGLDRGNEQFF	TGTGCCACCAGCAGAGATGGTCTGGACAGGGGAAATGAGCAGTTCTTC
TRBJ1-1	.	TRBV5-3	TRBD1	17	CARNNRDRGPRNTEAFF	TGTGCCAGAAACAACCGGGACAGGGGGCCGCGGAACACTGAAGCTTTCTTT
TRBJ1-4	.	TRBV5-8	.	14	CASSLAGINEKLFF	TGTGCCAGCAGCTTAGCAGGGATAAATGAAAAACTGTTTTTT
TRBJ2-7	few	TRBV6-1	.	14	CASSDNWGGYEQYF	TGTGCCAGCAGTGATAATTGGGGCGGCTACGAGCAGTACTTC
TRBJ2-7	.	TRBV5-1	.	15	CASSLGPESSYEQYF	TGCGCCAGCAGCTTGGGTCCGGAGAGCTCCTACGAGCAGTACTTC
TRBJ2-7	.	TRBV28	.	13	CASSSWTVYEQYF	TGTGCCAGCAGTTCCTGGACAGTCTACGAGCAGTACTTC
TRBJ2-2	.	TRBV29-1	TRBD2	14	CSVVTSGVGGELFF	TGCAGCGTTGTTACTAGCGGGGTCGGCGGGGAGCTGTTTTTT
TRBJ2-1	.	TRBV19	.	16	CASSNQPVRAYNEQFF	TGTGCCAGCTCAAATCAGCCGGTCAGGGCCTACAATGAGCAGTTCTTC
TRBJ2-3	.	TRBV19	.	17	CASSIDHPTSSTDTQYF	TGTGCCAGTAGTATAGATCACCCGACTTCCAGCACAGATACGCAGTATTTT
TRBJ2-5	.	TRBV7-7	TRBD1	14	CASSSGQGGETQYF	TGTGCTAGCAGCTCGGGACAGGGCGGAGAGACCCAGTACTTC
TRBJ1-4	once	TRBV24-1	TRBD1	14	CATSDSGQTEKLFF	TGTGCCACCAGTGATTCGGGACAGACAGAAAAACTGTTTTTT
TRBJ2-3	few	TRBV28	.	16	CASSRGTNRLTDTQYF	TGTGCCAGCAGTAGAGGGACAAATCGGCTCACAGATACGCAGTATTTT
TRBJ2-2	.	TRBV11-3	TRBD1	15	CASTSGQGQAGELFF	TGTGCCAGCACCTCGGGACAGGGTCAGGCCGGGGAGCTGTTTTTT
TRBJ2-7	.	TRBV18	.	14	CASSPPTVLYEQYF	TGTGCCAGCTCACCACCCACAGTGCTTTACGAGCAGTACTTC
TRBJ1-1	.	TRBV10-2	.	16	CASKRMAGLMNTEAFF	TGCGCCAGCAAGAGGATGGCGGGACTCATGAACACTGAAGCTTTCTTT
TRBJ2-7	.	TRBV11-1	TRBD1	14	CASSSQGFPYEQYF	TGTGCCAGCAGCTCACAGGGGTTTCCCTACGAGCAGTACTTC
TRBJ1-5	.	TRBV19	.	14	CASSIGVSNQPQHF	TGTGCCAGTAGTATCGGGGTGAGCAATCAGCCCCAGCATTTT
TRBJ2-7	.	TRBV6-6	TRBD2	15	CASSYGPSGGSEQYF	TGTGCCAGCAGTTACGGCCCTAGCGGGGGCTCCGAGCAGTACTTC
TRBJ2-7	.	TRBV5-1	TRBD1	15	CASSLGAGGDYEQYF	TGCGCCAGCAGCTTGGGGGCAGGGGGAGACTACGAGCAGTACTTC
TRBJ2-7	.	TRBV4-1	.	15	CASSQAPGVSYEQYF	TGCGCCAGCAGCCAAGCTCCCGGTGTCTCCTACGAGCAGTACTTC
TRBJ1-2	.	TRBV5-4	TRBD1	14	CASSRGTAYYGYTF	TGTGCCAGCAGCCGCGGGACAGCATACTATGGCTACACCTTC
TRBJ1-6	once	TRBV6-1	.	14	CASSEAGVASPLHF	TGTGCCAGCAGTGAGGCAGGGGTGGCCTCACCCCTCCACTTT
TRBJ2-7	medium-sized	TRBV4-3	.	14	CASSQERVRYEQYF	TGCGCCAGCAGCCAAGAACGGGTCCGCTACGAGCAGTACTTC
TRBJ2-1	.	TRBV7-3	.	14	CASSLSGGHNEQFF	TGTGCCAGCAGCTTATCCGGGGGTCACAATGAGCAGTTCTTC
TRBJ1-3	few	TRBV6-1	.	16	CASSASRRQPGNTIYF	TGTGCCAGCAGTGCGAGTAGGCGACAGCCTGGAAACACCATATATTTT
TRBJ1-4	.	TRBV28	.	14	CASSSGLVDEKLFF	TGTGCCAGCAGTTCGGGGTTGGTGGACGAAAAACTGTTTTTT
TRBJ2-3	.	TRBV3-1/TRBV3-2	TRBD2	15	CASGIAGGMGDTQYF	TGTGCCAGCGGTATAGCGGGGGGGATGGGAGATACGCAGTATTTT
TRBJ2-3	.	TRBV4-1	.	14	CASSQVGPTDTQYF	TGCGCCAGCAGCCAAGTGGGCCCCACCGATACGCAGTATTTT